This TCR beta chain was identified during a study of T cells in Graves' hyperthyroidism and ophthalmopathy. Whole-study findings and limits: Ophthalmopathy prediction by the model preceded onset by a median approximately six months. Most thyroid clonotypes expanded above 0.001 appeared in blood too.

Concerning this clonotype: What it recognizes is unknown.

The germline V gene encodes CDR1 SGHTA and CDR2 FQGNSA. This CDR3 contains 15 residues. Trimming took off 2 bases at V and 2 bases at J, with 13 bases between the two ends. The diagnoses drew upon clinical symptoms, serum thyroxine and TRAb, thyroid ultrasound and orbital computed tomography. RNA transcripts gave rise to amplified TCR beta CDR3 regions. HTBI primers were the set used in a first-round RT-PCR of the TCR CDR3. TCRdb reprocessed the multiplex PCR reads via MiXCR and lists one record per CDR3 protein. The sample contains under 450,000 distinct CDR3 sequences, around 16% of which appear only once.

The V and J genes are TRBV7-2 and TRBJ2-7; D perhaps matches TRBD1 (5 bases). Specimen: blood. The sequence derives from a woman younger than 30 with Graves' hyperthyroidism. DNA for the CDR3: TGTGCCAGCAGCTTAAGGTCCGACAGAACCTACGAGCAGTACTTC. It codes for CASSLRSDRTYEQYF.